A selection of T cell receptor beta chains follows, all from one sample in a study of blood T cell repertoires in COVID-19. The method was immunoSEQ multiplex PCR; TCRdb's version includes in-frame clones alone and lacks a portion of them. The data contain tens of thousands of clones, approximately 78% of them singletons. The sequenced material came from peripheral blood. These receptors came from a man between 45 and 60 years old with active or convalescent COVID-19. CDR3s include the opening cysteine and the closing phenylalanine or tryptophan. A D gene is named only where the DNA matches it firmly. Size tells how often a clone was seen (once, few, many) or the class of an expanded clone, and some rows leave it out.

TRBV25-1,NA,TRBJ2-1,NA,CASSDTPGTASKGNEQFF,TGTGCCAGCAGCGACACCCCCGGGACTGCGTCTAAAGGGAATGAGCAGTTCTTC
TRBV6-2/TRBV6-3,NA,TRBJ2-5,NA,CASSSVSGGKETQYF,TGTGCCAGCAGTTCCGTCTCGGGGGGCAAAGAGACCCAGTACTTC
TRBV5-1,NA,TRBJ1-1,NA,CASSLTETQQGAFF,TGCGCCAGCAGCTTAACCGAAACACAGCAAGGAGCTTTCTTT
TRBV5-1,TRBD1,TRBJ2-7,NA,CASSLQGAEMYEQYF,TGCGCCAGCAGCTTACAGGGGGCGGAGATGTACGAGCAGTACTTC
TRBV5-6,NA,TRBJ2-1,NA,CASSAVPRRTQLAYNEQFF,TGTGCCAGCAGCGCCGTCCCGAGGAGGACCCAGTTGGCGTACAATGAGCAGTTCTTC
TRBV27,TRBD1,TRBJ2-5,NA,CASSGTGYQETQYF,TGTGCCAGCAGTGGGACAGGGTACCAAGAGACCCAGTACTTC
TRBV27,NA,TRBJ2-5,NA,CASGRGVGDQTQYF,TGTGCCAGCGGTCGTGGGGTGGGAGATCAGACCCAGTACTTC
TRBV12-3/TRBV12-4,NA,TRBJ1-4,NA,CASSFGDEKLFF,TGTGCCAGCAGTTTCGGAGACGAAAAACTGTTTTTT
TRBV12-5,NA,TRBJ1-1,NA,CAGLEAFF,TGTGCTGGGCTGGAAGCTTTCTTT
TRBV30,TRBD2,TRBJ2-5,NA,CAWSAGTSGSGETQYF,TGTGCCTGGAGTGCTGGGACTAGCGGCTCCGGGGAGACCCAGTACTTC
TRBV19,TRBD1,TRBJ1-3,NA,CASSMGRQGVSGNTIYF,TGTGCCAGTAGTATGGGACGGCAGGGGGTCTCTGGAAACACCATATATTTT
TRBV9,TRBD2,TRBJ2-1,NA,CASSVTSGPYNEQFF,TGTGCCAGCAGCGTCACTAGCGGTCCCTACAATGAGCAGTTCTTC
TRBV18,TRBD1,TRBJ1-1,NA,CASSLARSGTGGTEAFF,TGTGCCAGCTCATTAGCTCGATCCGGGACAGGGGGCACTGAAGCTTTCTTT
TRBV14,NA,TRBJ2-3,once,CASSHNLGYSTDTQYF,TGTGCCAGCAGCCACAACCTAGGATACAGCACAGATACGCAGTATTTT
TRBV6-5,TRBD1,TRBJ1-2,NA,CASRPDRALYYGYTF,TGTGCCAGCAGGCCCGACAGGGCCTTGTACTATGGCTACACCTTC
TRBV5-1,TRBD1,TRBJ2-1,NA,CASSPAVGQGYNEQFF,TGCGCCAGCAGCCCTGCCGTGGGACAGGGCTACAATGAGCAGTTCTTC
TRBV2,TRBD1,TRBJ1-4,once,CASSGDRGAFEKLFF,TGTGCCAGCAGTGGCGACAGGGGCGCTTTTGAGAAACTGTTTTTT
TRBV27,NA,TRBJ1-5,NA,CASTLRRTDNQPQHF,TGTGCCAGCACCCTCCGGCGGACAGACAATCAGCCCCAGCATTTT
TRBV30,NA,TRBJ1-6,once,CAWSGVGGSPLHF,TGTGCCTGGTCGGGGGTCGGGGGTTCACCCCTCCACTTT
TRBV7-9,NA,TRBJ1-1,NA,CASSLARTVTTEAFF,TGTGCCAGCAGCTTAGCGCGAACAGTCACGACTGAAGCTTTCTTT
TRBV5-1,NA,TRBJ2-3,NA,CASSLVGVADTQYF,TGCGCCAGCAGCTTGGTCGGGGTAGCAGATACGCAGTATTTT
TRBV28,NA,TRBJ1-2,NA,CAISPGSFYGYTF,TGTGCCATCTCCCCAGGGTCCTTCTATGGCTACACCTTC
TRBV7-8,NA,TRBJ2-3,once,CASTGVGWTDTQYF,TGTGCCAGCACGGGGGTAGGTTGGACAGATACGCAGTATTTT
TRBV29-1,TRBD1,TRBJ2-3,NA,CSVAFGQGIADTQYF,TGCAGCGTGGCCTTCGGACAGGGAATCGCAGATACGCAGTATTTT
TRBV11-2,NA,TRBJ1-2,NA,CASSPDSALGYTF,TGTGCCAGCAGCCCCGACAGTGCCCTGGGCTACACCTTC
TRBV11-2,NA,TRBJ1-2,once,CASSLEGAANYGYTF,TGTGCCAGCAGCTTAGAAGGAGCAGCTAACTATGGCTACACCTTC
TRBV5-1,TRBD1,TRBJ1-1,few,CASSLGGPSTGIVTEAFF,TGCGCCAGCAGCTTGGGGGGGCCGTCGACAGGGATTGTGACTGAAGCTTTCTTT
TRBV6-5,TRBD2,TRBJ2-1,NA,CASSYERGNNEQFF,TGTGCCAGCAGTTACGAGCGGGGGAACAATGAGCAGTTCTTC
TRBV19,TRBD2,TRBJ2-1,NA,CASSDSTSGGHSYNEQFF,TGTGCCAGTAGTGACAGTACTAGCGGGGGCCACTCCTACAATGAGCAGTTCTTC
TRBV19,NA,TRBJ2-2,NA,CASSMEGALGTGELFF,TGTGCCAGTAGTATGGAAGGGGCGCTTGGAACCGGGGAGCTGTTTTTT
TRBV11-2,NA,TRBJ1-4,NA,CASCPSGGNEKLFF,TGTGCCAGCTGCCCATCGGGGGGCAATGAAAAACTGTTTTTT
TRBV6-2/TRBV6-3,TRBD1,TRBJ2-6,NA,CASSPRTGNSGANVLTF,TGTGCCAGCAGTCCGCGGACAGGGAACTCTGGGGCCAACGTCCTGACTTTC
TRBV29-1,TRBD1,TRBJ2-5,NA,CSVDSVGQVQETQYF,TGCAGCGTTGATTCTGTCGGACAGGTTCAAGAGACCCAGTACTTC
TRBV18,NA,TRBJ1-2,NA,CASSPPMTNYGYTF,TGTGCCAGCTCACCACCGATGACAAACTATGGCTACACCTTC
TRBV7-2,NA,TRBJ2-1,NA,CASSSGRREFF,TGTGCCAGCAGCTCAGGGCGCAGGGAGTTCTTC
TRBV9,NA,TRBJ1-1,NA,CASSRVWNTEAFF,TGTGCCAGCAGCCGAGTATGGAACACTGAAGCTTTCTTT
TRBV6-6,TRBD2,TRBJ2-5,few,CASSYSPGLASETQYF,TGTGCCAGCAGTTACTCGCCGGGACTAGCCTCAGAGACCCAGTACTTC
TRBV7-8,NA,TRBJ1-3,NA,CASSLRADRNSGNTIYF,TGTGCCAGCAGCTTAAGGGCAGACAGGAATTCTGGAAACACCATATATTTT
TRBV27,NA,TRBJ1-1,few,CASSFKVAENTEAFF,TGTGCCAGCAGTTTCAAGGTAGCGGAGAACACTGAAGCTTTCTTT
TRBV19,NA,TRBJ1-2,NA,CASRKLGNTGNEDGYTF,TGTGCCAGTAGAAAGTTGGGTAACACAGGGAATGAGGATGGCTACACCTTC
TRBV5-1,TRBD2,TRBJ2-3,NA,CASSLDSGGAGDTQYF,TGCGCCAGCAGCTTGGATAGCGGGGGGGCCGGAGATACGCAGTATTTT
TRBV19,TRBD1,TRBJ1-1,few,CATDAGGLMNTEAFF,TGTGCCACCGACGCAGGGGGCTTGATGAACACTGAAGCTTTCTTT
TRBV20-1,NA,TRBJ1-2,few,CSVSTNYGYTF,TGCAGTGTTTCTACTAACTATGGCTACACCTTC
TRBV3-1/TRBV3-2,TRBD1,TRBJ2-2,NA,CASSIRTGTTTGELFF,TGTGCCAGCAGCATACGGACAGGGACGACCACCGGGGAGCTGTTTTTT
TRBV5-1,TRBD2,TRBJ2-5,NA,CASSLVGGEETQYF,TGCGCCAGCAGCTTGGTTGGGGGGGAAGAGACCCAGTACTTC
TRBV19,TRBD2,TRBJ2-3,NA,CASRGTSWRTDTQYF,TGTGCCAGTAGGGGGACTAGTTGGCGCACAGATACGCAGTATTTT
TRBV9,TRBD2,TRBJ2-3,NA,CASSLAGVQTDTQYF,TGTGCCAGCAGCCTGGCGGGGGTTCAGACAGATACGCAGTATTTT
TRBV5-1,TRBD2,TRBJ2-3,few,CASSFQGLAGGRDTQYF,TGCGCCAGCAGCTTCCAGGGACTAGCGGGGGGCCGGGATACGCAGTATTTT
TRBV4-3,TRBD2,TRBJ2-5,NA,CASSQDSGGVETQYF,TGCGCCAGCAGCCAAGATAGCGGGGGGGTAGAGACCCAGTACTTC
TRBV24-1,TRBD1,TRBJ1-1,NA,CATSDGQGTEAFF,TGTGCCACCAGTGATGGACAGGGAACTGAAGCTTTCTTT
TRBV25-1,NA,TRBJ1-1,few,CASSEFAVNTEAFF,TGTGCCAGCAGTGAATTTGCGGTGAACACTGAAGCTTTCTTT
TRBV5-6,NA,TRBJ1-1,NA,CASSFGGFSTEAFF,TGTGCCAGCAGCTTTGGGGGGTTCTCCACTGAAGCTTTCTTT
TRBV4-1,TRBD1,TRBJ2-5,NA,CASSQVRAGGETQYF,TGCGCCAGCAGCCAAGTGAGGGCAGGGGGAGAGACCCAGTACTTC
TRBV5-1,NA,TRBJ2-5,NA,CASSVQGGETQYF,TGCGCCAGCAGCGTTCAGGGTGGGGAGACCCAGTACTTC
TRBV19,NA,TRBJ1-6,NA,CASSPPGRARGSYNSPLHF,TGTGCCAGTAGTCCCCCCGGCAGGGCTAGGGGCTCCTATAATTCACCCCTCCACTTT
TRBV19,NA,TRBJ1-4,NA,CASSNHGFEGEKLFF,TGTGCCAGTAGCAACCACGGCTTTGAGGGTGAAAAACTGTTTTTT
TRBV19,NA,TRBJ2-2,once,CASSIPSGTGELFF,TGTGCCAGTAGTATCCCCTCCGGCACCGGGGAGCTGTTTTTT